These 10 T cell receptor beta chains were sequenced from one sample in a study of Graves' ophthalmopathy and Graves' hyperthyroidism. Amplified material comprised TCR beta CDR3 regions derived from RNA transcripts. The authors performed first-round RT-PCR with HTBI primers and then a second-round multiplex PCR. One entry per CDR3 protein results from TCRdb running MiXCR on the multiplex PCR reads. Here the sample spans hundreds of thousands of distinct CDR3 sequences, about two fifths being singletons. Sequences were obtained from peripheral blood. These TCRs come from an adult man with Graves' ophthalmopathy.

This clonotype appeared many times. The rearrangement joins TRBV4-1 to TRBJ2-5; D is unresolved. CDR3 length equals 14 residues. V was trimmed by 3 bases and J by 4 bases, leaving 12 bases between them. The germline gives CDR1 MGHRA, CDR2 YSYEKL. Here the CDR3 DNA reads TGCGCCAGCAGCCAGGGGAACCGCCCAGAGACCCAGTACTTC. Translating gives CASSQGNRPETQYF.

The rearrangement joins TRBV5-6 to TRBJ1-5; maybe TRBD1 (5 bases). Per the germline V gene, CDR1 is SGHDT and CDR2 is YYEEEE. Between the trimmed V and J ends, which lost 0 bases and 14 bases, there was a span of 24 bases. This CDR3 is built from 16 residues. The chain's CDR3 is CASSLGPLTANSYEHF. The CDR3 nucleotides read TGTGCCAGCAGCTTGGGGCCCCTGACAGCGAACTCCTACGAGCATTTT.

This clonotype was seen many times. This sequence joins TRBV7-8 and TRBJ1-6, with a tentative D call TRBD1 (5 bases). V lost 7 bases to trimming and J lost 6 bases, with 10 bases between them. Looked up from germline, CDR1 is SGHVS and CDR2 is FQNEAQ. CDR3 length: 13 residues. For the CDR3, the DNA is TGTGCCAGCACCCAGGGTCTTAATTCACCCCTCCACTTT. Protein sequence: CASTQGLNSPLHF. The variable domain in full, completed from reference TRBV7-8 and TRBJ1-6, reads GAGVSQSPRYKVAKRGQDVALRCDPISGHVSLFWYQQALGQGPEFLTYFQNEAQLDKSGLPSDRFFAERPEGSVSTLKIQRTQQEDSAVYLCASTQGLNSPLHFGNGTRLTVT.

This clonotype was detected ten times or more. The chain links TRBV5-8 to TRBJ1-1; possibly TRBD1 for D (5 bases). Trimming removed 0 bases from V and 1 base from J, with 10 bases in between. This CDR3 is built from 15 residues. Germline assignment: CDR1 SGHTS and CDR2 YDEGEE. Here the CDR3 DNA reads TGTGCCAGCAGCTTGGCGGCGCAGGGGAACACTGAAGCTTTCTTT. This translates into CASSLAAQGNTEAFF. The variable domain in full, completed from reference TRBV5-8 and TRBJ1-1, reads EAGVTQSPTHLIKTRGQQATLRCSPISGHTSVYWYQQALGLGLQFLLWYDEGEERNRGNFPPRFSGRQFPNYSSELNVNALELEDSALYLCASSLAAQGNTEAFFGQGTRLTVV.

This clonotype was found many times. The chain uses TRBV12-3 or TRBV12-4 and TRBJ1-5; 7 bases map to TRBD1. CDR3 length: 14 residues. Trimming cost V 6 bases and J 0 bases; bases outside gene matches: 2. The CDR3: CASSQGVSNQPQHF. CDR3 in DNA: TGTGCCAGCAGCCAGGGGGTTAGCAATCAGCCCCAGCATTTT.

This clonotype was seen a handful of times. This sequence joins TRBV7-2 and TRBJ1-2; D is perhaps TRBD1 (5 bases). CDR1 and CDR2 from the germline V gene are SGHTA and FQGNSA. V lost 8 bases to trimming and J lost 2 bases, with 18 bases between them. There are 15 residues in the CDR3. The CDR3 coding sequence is TGTGCCAGCTCACCGCAAGGGGAGGGCAACTATGGCTACACCTTC. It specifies CASSPQGEGNYGYTF.

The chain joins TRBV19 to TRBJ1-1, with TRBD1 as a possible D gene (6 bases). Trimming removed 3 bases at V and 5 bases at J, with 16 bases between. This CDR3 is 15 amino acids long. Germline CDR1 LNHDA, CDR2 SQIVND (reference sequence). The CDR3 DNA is TGTGCCAGTAGTATCGGGGGGCATAAGAGTACTGAAGCTTTCTTT. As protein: CASSIGGHKSTEAFF.

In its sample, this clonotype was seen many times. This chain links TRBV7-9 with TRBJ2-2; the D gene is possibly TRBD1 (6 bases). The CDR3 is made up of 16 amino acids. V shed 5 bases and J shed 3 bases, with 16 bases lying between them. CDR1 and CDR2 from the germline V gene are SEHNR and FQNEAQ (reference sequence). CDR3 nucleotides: TGTGCCAGCAGCACCCACAGGGTCGGCGACACCGGGGAGCTGTTTTTT. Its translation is CASSTHRVGDTGELFF.

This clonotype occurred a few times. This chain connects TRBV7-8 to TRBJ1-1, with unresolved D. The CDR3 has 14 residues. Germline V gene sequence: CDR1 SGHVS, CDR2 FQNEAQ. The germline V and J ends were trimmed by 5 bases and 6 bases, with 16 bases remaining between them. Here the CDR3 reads CASSHSGIVAEAFF. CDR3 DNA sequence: TGTGCCAGCAGCCATAGCGGGATAGTCGCTGAAGCTTTCTTT.

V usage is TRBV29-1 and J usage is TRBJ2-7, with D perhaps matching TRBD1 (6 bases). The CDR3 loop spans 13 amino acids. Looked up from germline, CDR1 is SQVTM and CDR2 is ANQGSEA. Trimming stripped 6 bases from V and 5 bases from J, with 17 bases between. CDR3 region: CSVGGQWADEQYF. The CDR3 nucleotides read TGCAGCGTCGGAGGACAGTGGGCCGACGAGCAGTACTTC.